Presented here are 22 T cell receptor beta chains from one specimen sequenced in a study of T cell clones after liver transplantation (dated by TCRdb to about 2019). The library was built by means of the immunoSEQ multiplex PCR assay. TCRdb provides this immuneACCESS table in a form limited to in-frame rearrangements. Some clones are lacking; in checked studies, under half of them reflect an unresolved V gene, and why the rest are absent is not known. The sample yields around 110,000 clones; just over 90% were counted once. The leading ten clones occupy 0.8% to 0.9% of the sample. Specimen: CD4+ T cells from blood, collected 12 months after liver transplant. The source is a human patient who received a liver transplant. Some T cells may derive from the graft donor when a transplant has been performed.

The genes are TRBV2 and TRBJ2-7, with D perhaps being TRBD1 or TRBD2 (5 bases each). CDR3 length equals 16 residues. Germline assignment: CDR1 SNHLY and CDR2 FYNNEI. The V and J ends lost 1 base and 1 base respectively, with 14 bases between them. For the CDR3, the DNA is TGTGCCAGCAGTGAAGGTTGGGGGACCGGATCCTACGAGCAGTACTTC. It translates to CASSEGWGTGSYEQYF.

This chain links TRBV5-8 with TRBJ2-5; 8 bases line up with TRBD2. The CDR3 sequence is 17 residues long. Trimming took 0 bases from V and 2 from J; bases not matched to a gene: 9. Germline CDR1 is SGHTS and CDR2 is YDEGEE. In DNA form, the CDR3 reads TGTGCCAGCAGCTTGGGTGCAGCGGGAGTGGGTCAAGAGACCCAGTACTTC. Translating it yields CASSLGAAGVGQETQYF.

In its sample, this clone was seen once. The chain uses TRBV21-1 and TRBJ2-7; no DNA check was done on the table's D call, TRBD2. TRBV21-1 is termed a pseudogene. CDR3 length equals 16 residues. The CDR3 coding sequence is TGTGCCAGCAGCCCTAGTGCACTAGCGGACGCCTACGAGCAGTACTTC. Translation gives CASSPSALADAYEQYF.

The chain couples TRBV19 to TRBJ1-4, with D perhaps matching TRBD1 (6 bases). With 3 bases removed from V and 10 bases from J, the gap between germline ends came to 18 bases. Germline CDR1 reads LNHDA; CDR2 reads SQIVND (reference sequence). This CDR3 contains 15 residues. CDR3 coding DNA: TGTGCCAGTAGTATTAGCGGGGCAGGGGAAGGAAAACTGTTTTTT. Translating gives CASSISGAGEGKLFF.

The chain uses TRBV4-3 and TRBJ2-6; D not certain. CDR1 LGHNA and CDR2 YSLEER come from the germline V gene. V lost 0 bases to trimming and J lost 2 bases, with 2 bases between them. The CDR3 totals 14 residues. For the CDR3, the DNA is TGCGCCAGCAGCCAAGATCCTGGGGCCAACGTCCTGACTTTC. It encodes CASSQDPGANVLTF.

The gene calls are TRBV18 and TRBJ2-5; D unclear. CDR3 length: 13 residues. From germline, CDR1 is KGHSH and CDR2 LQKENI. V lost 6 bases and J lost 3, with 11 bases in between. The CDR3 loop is CASSPNQKETQYF. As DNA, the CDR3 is TGTGCCAGCTCGCCTAATCAGAAAGAGACCCAGTACTTC. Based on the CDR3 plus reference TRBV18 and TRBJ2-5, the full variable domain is NAGVMQNPRHLVRRRGQEARLRCSPMKGHSHVYWYRQLPEEGLKFMVYLQKENIIDESGMPKERFSAEFPKEGPSILRIQQVVRGDSAAYFCASSPNQKETQYFGPGTRLLVL.

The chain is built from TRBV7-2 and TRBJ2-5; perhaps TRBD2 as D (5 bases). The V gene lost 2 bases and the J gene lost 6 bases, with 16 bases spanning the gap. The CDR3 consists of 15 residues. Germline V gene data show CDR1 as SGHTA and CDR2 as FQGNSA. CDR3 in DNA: TGTGCCAGCAGCTTATGGAGGACCCCAGCGCAGACCCAGTACTTC. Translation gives CASSLWRTPAQTQYF.

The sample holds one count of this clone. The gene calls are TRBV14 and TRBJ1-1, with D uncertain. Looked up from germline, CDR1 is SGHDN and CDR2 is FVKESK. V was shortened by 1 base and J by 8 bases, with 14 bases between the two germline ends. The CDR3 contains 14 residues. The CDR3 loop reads CASSQALKGPEAFF. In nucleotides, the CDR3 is TGTGCCAGCAGCCAAGCCCTCAAAGGGCCCGAAGCTTTCTTT.

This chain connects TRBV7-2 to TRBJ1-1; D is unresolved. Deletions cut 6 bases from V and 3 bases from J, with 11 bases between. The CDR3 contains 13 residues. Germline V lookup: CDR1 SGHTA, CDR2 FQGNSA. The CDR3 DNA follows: TGTGCCAGCAGTCGTGTAAGGCACACTGAAGCTTTCTTT. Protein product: CASSRVRHTEAFF.

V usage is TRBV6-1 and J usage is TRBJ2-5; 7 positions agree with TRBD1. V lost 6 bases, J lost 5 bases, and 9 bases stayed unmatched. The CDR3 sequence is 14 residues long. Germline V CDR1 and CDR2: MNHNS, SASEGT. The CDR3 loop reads CASRPTTGIETQYF. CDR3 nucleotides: TGTGCCAGCAGACCCACGACAGGGATTGAGACCCAGTACTTC.

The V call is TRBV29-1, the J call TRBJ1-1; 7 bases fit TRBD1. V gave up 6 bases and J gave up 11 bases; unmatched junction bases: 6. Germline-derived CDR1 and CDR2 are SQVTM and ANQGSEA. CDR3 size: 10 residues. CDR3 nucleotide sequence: TGCAGCGTGGAGACAGGGTTGGCTTTCTTT. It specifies CSVETGLAFF.

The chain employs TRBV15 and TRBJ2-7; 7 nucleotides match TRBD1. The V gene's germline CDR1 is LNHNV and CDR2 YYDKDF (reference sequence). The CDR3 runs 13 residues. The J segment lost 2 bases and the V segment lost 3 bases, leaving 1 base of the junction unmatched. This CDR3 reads CATSRTGTYEQYF. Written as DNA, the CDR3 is TGTGCCACCAGCAGGACAGGGACCTACGAGCAGTACTTC.

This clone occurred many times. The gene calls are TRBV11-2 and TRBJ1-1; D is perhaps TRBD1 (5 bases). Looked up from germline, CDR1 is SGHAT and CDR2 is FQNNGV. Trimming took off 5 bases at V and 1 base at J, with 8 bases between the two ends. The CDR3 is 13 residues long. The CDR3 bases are TGTGCCAGCAGCGCTGACAGGAACACTGAAGCTTTCTTT. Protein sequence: CASSADRNTEAFF.

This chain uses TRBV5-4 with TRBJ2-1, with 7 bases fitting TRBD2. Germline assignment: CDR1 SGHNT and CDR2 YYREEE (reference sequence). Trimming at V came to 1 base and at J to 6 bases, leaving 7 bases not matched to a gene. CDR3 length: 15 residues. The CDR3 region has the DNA TGTGCCAGCAGCTTGCGTCTAGCGGCCCCCAATGAGCAGTTCTTC. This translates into CASSLRLAAPNEQFF.

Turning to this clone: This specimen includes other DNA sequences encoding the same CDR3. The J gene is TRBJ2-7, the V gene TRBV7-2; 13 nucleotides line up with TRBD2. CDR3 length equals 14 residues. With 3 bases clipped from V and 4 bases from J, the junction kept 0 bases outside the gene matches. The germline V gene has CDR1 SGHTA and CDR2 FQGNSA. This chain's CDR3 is CASSLGLAGYEQYF. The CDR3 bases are TGTGCCAGCAGCTTGGGACTAGCGGGATACGAGCAGTACTTC.

CDR3 in amino acids: CASSATSNQPQHF. CDR3 coding DNA: TGTGCCAGCAGTGCGACCTCGAATCAGCCCCAGCATTTT. The chain employs TRBV28 and TRBJ1-5, with no clear D. This CDR3 comprises 13 residues. V was pared by 5 bases and J by 4 bases, with 9 bases between. Germline V gene lookup returns CDR1 MDHEN and CDR2 SYDVKM.

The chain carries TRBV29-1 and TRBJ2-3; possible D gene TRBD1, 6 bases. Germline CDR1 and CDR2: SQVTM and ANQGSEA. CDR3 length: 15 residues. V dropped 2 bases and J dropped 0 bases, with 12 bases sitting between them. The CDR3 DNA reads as TGCAGCGTTGAAAGGACAGACACTAGCACAGATACGCAGTATTTT. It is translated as CSVERTDTSTDTQYF.

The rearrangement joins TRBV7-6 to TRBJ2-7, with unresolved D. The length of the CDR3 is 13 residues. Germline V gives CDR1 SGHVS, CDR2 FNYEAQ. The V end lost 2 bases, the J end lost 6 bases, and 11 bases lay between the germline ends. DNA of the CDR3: TGTGCCAGCAGCTTACGGCAAGGGCCCGAGCAGTACTTC. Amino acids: CASSLRQGPEQYF.

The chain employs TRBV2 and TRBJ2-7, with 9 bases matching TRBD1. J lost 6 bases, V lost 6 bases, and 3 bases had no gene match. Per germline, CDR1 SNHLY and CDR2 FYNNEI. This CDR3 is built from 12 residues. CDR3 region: CASRDRGPEQYF. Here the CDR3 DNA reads TGTGCCAGCAGGGACAGGGGTCCCGAGCAGTACTTC. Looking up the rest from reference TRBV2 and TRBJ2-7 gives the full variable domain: EPEVTQTPSHQVTQMGQEVILRCVPISNHLYFYWYRQILGQKVEFLVSFYNNEISEKSEIFDDQFSVERPDGSNFTLKIRSTKLEDSAMYFCASRDRGPEQYFGPGTRLTVT.

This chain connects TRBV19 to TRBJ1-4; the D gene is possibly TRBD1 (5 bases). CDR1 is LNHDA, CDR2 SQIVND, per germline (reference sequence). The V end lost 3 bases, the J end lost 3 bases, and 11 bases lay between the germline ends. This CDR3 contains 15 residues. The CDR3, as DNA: TGTGCCAGTAGTATTGCGGTGGGGGCTAATGAAAAACTGTTTTTT. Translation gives CASSIAVGANEKLFF.

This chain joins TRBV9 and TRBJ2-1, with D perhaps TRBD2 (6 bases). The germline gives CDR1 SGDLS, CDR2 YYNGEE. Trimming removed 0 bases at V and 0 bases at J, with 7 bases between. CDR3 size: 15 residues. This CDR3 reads CASSVAGVSYNEQFF. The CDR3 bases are TGTGCCAGCAGCGTAGCGGGAGTCTCCTACAATGAGCAGTTCTTC.

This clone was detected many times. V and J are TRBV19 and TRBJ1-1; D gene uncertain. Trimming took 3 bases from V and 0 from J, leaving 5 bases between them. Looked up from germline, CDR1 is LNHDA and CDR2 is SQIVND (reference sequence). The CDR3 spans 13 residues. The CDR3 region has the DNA TGTGCCAGTAGTATTAAGATGAACACTGAAGCTTTCTTT. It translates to CASSIKMNTEAFF.